This T cell receptor (beta chain) was found in a study of cytotoxic CD8 clonotypes in ibrutinib-treated CLL. Turning to this clone: What it recognizes is unknown.

TCRdb keeps only in-frame clones here, not all; method: immunoSEQ multiplex PCR. The sample lists around 160,000 clones; about 88% were seen once. The CDR3 length is 15 residues. V shed 0 bases and J shed 4 bases, with 12 bases lying between them. Germline lookup yields CDR1 SGHRS and CDR2 YFSETQ. Broader study findings: Public clonotypes proved infrequent, and on treatment they shrank or remained steady.

This TCR was sampled from a human donor with chronic lymphocytic leukemia. V usage is TRBV5-1 and J usage is TRBJ2-3, with D possibly matching TRBD2 (6 bases). The sample in question was PBMCs, obtained at disease progression, from a patient treated with ibrutinib. DNA of the CDR3: TGCGCCAGCAGCTTGGGCGGGACCTTCGCAGATACGCAGTATTTT. It is translated as CASSLGGTFADTQYF.